Below, 7 T cell receptor beta chains from the same sample are listed, as sequenced in a study of blood T cell repertoires in COVID-19. Assay used: immunoSEQ multiplex PCR; TCRdb lists only in-frame clones, some missing. The table records 260,000 or so clones, approximately 84% of them present only once. The specimen was PBMCs or T cells enriched from blood (not recorded which). The source of these receptors is a man aged 18 to 30 who had recovered from COVID-19.

The DNA for the CDR3 is TGTGCCAGCAGCTTAGAAGGGACAGGCAGCAAAAACATTCAGTACTTC. This encodes CASSLEGTGSKNIQYF. The chain combines TRBV7-6 with TRBJ2-4, with TRBD1 identical over 8 bases. The CDR3 totals 16 residues. V shed 1 base and J 3 bases; nucleotides not matched to a gene: 5. Per the germline V gene, CDR1 is SGHVS and CDR2 is FNYEAQ.

Worth noting for this clone: The sample contains more than one DNA sequence encoding this CDR3. This chain joins TRBV19 and TRBJ2-3; 12 bases line up with TRBD2. This CDR3 comprises 15 residues. Trimming at V came to 9 bases and at J to 3 bases, leaving 7 bases not matched to a gene. Germline V gene data show CDR1 as LNHDA and CDR2 as SQIVND (reference sequence). Here the CDR3 DNA reads TGTGCCAGCTCGGGACTAGCGGGTGGTACAGATACGCAGTATTTT. It yields the protein CASSGLAGGTDTQYF.

This CDR3 reads CASSLGRDGETQYF. The CDR3 nucleotides are TGTGCCAGCAGCTTAGGGAGGGACGGGGAGACCCAGTACTTC. V gene TRBV11-2 combines with J gene TRBJ2-5, with D tentatively TRBD2 (6 bases). V was trimmed by 1 base and J by 5 bases, leaving 11 bases between them. The CDR3 extends over 14 amino acids. CDR1 and CDR2 from the germline V gene are SGHAT and FQNNGV.

V and J are TRBV28 and TRBJ1-2; D is undetermined. V dropped 8 bases and J dropped 2 bases, with 12 bases sitting between them. Germline V CDR1 and CDR2: MDHEN, SYDVKM. The CDR3 extends over 13 amino acids. Here the CDR3 DNA reads TGTGCCAGCCGCCCCCAGGAAAACTATGGCTACACCTTC. It yields the protein CASRPQENYGYTF.

This sequence joins TRBV7-8 and TRBJ1-2; the D is unclear. Between the trimmed V and J ends, which lost 3 bases and 8 bases, there was a span of 19 bases. The CDR3 extends over 15 amino acids. The V gene's germline CDR1 is SGHVS and CDR2 FQNEAQ. Here the CDR3 DNA reads TGTGCCAGCAGCTTCTTTGCCGGCGAGGCCGAGGGCTACACCTTC. This sequence encodes CASSFFAGEAEGYTF.

The gene calls are TRBV6-9 and TRBJ1-1, with D possibly TRBD1 on 5 matching bases. In germline, CDR1 is MNHGY, CDR2 SVAAGI. Trimming took off 2 bases at V and 0 bases at J, with 10 bases between the two ends. The CDR3 has 15 residues. CDR3 sequence reads: CASSYGWGLNTEAFF. For the CDR3, the DNA is TGTGCCAGCAGTTATGGTTGGGGCCTGAACACTGAAGCTTTCTTT.

V gene TRBV7-2 combines with J gene TRBJ2-7; maybe TRBD2 (5 bases). V was shortened by 4 bases and J by 10 bases, with 14 bases between the two germline ends. CDR1 is SGHTA and CDR2 is FQGNSA in the germline V gene. The CDR3 contains 12 residues. As DNA, the CDR3 is TGTGCCAGCAGCTCACGCGGAGGTAGACAGTACTTC. Protein: CASSSRGGRQYF.